This T cell receptor (beta chain) was found in a study of metastatic and nonmetastatic thyroid tumors. General study findings and limits: In both blood and tumor samples, TCR beta diversity was reported significantly higher for malignant than benign nodules.

CDR3 length: 14 residues. V was pared by 3 bases and J by 0 bases, with 12 bases between. In germline, CDR1 is DFQATT, CDR2 SNEGSKA (reference sequence). Original data processing: The authors used CDR3 differences across clinicopathological groups to build a distant-metastasis classifier for papillary thyroid cancer. TCRdb used MiXCR to call clones anew from the PCR reads. The V and J calls shown here were made by TCRdb, not taken from the authors' results. Counted here are about 39,000 clones, 15% to 20% occurring once; the ten biggest clones make up around 16%. Every patient underwent thyroid surgery untreated. Remarks on this clone: Its antigen is as yet unknown.

The V call is TRBV20-1, the J call TRBJ2-7; a possible D gene is TRBD2 (5 bases). This TCR was recovered from a female donor with papillary thyroid cancer or a benign thyroid nodule (not recorded which). Some clones in this sample may be carry-over from other donors' samples. The sample was blood. The CDR3 protein is CSASFSGISYEQYF. The CDR3 region has the DNA TGCAGTGCTAGTTTCAGCGGTATCTCCTACGAGCAGTACTTC.